This entry concerns a single T cell receptor (beta chain). The specificity of this receptor is unknown. It has no much larger one-base neighbor in the sample; base qualities were not kept. Library creation used the immunoSEQ multiplex PCR assay. Turning to the authors' computational methods: Repertoire diversity was quantified with Shannon entropy, accounting for clonal size distribution. Clonotype distribution inequality was measured with the Gini-Simpson index (Simpson_1-D). TCRdb holds this immuneACCESS table with in-frame rearrangements only. Some clones are missing; in checked studies, unresolved V genes explain under half, and the rest has no known cause. Clone size and V and J calls were adopted from that table, with D and trimming inferred from the DNA. Across this sample there are 68,000 or so clones, with around 90% seen only once. In total, the top ten clones hold 0.5% to 0.75% of the sample.

The time point label on this specimen signifies: after hematopoietic stem cell transplant. PRAID was a condition in which autoinflammation came alongside prominent immunodeficiency. T-cell subsets (conventional T cells, CD8+ T cells, regulatory T cells, T follicular helper cells) were sorted before TRB sequencing. This specimen belongs to a study of stem cell transplantation in POMP-related autoinflammatory disease (dated by TCRdb to the early 2020s). As for the study more broadly: The study hypothesis was that defective thymoproteasomes impair MHC class I-dependent CD8+ T-cell differentiation and positive selection, which skews the TRB repertoire. Prior to transplant, the patients had CD4+ naive T-cell skewing, low CD8+ T-cell proportions, and decreased T-cell cytokine secretion. High-throughput TRB sequencing assessed how POMP deficiency affects T-cell receptor beta repertoire diversity and CDR3 characteristics. After transplant, 100% donor engraftment of neutrophils and platelets through one year was shown by DNA chimerism analysis. Overall study results and their limits: The number of unique TRB V-J gene pairings in PRAID patients was restricted. PRAID patients trended toward lower TRB diversity and higher clonality across all analyzed T-cell subsets. Statistical significance for the trend toward lower diversity and increased clonality in PRAID patients was reached only for regulatory T cells.

From a lookup of the germline V gene, CDR1 and CDR2 are SGHRS and YFSETQ. The CDR3 spans 14 residues, from the cysteine through the phenylalanine. The retained sequence is limited to the CDR3, 42 bases, with the frame set at the first base. Trimming takes 5 bases from V and 5 bases from J, and the germline ends sit 13 bases apart. In this chain, TRBV5-1 is recombined with TRBJ2-2, with no confidently assigned D gene. Sequencing used CD4+ T cells from PBMCs, obtained after stem cell transplantation. The clonotype comes from a human patient with POMP-related autoinflammation and immune dysregulation (PRAID). After a transplant, certain T cells may trace back to the graft donor. The nucleotide sequence reads as follows: TGCGCCAGCAGTTGGGCCGTCGGGACCGGGGAGCTGTTTTTT. Translated, it gives CASSWAVGTGELFF. Supplemented by the reference TRBV5-1 and TRBJ2-2 proteins around the CDR3, the complete variable domain is KAGVTQTPRYLIKTRGQQVTLSCSPISGHRSVSWYQQTPGQGLQFLFEYFSETQRNKGNFPGRFSGRQFSNSRSEMNVSTLELGDSALYLCASSWAVGTGELFFGEGSRLTVL.